This TCR beta chain stems from a study of blood T cell repertoires in COVID-19. Turning to the study itself: Italy, Spain and the United States were the sources of the convalescent and acute COVID-19 samples. In each case, the material was cDNA or gDNA derived from T cells, B-cell-depleted T cells, or PBMCs.

The J segment lost 7 bases and the V segment lost 5 bases, leaving 10 bases of the junction unmatched. Germline V gene lookup returns CDR1 MNHEY and CDR2 SMNVEV (reference sequence). The length of the CDR3 is 14 residues. Those enrolled in Seattle joined during active infection and were followed longitudinally afterward. How the authors handled the data: Amplification of reference gene primers was used by the study to estimate nucleated cell counts. TCRdb's copy holds only in-frame clones and misses some; the assay was immunoSEQ multiplex PCR. V, J and clone size are taken as reported in that table, and D and trimming were inferred from the DNA itself. The repertoire holds about 250,000 clones, over 90% seen once, with 0.8% to 0.95% in the top ten. The table lists this clone with a count of one.

Sequenced material: peripheral blood. This sequence originates from a young man with COVID-19, enrolled during active disease. The genes are TRBV27 and TRBJ2-7; 8 positions match TRBD1. The CDR3 spells CASSVAGGAGEQYF. Written as DNA, the CDR3 is TGTGCCAGCAGTGTAGCAGGGGGCGCGGGTGAGCAGTACTTC.